What follows describes a single T cell receptor beta chain. The antigen remains unidentified. Vbeta (60) and Jbeta (13) primers were used in the PCR. Libraries were prepared by immunoSEQ multiplex PCR; TCRdb keeps only in-frame clonotypes and omits some of them. Here the sample spans fewer than 200,000 clones, 70% to 80% being singletons. This specimen comes from a study of cytomegalovirus exposure and HLA in healthy donors. Overall study: Around 190 million T cells yielded 120 million or so unique TCR beta sequences, as an earlier analysis found. Among 398 genotyped donors, around 80% fell in the Caucasian-associated ancestry cluster. Study findings and constraints: CMV antigen specificity was confirmed in vitro for three CMV-associated chains. A later analysis found most CMV-associated TCR beta chains apparently HLA-restricted.

Germline V gives CDR1 SGHRS, CDR2 YFSETQ. This CDR3 region has 16 residues. V lost 0 bases to trimming and J lost 3 bases; unmatched junction nucleotides: 8. This receptor was obtained from a man aged 40-49 years in good health and CMV-seronegative. V is TRBV5-1 and J is TRBJ2-7; TRBD2 agrees at 8 bases. Material for sequencing was PBMCs. Here the CDR3 DNA reads TGCGCCAGCAGCTTGGGGTTGACTAGCGCCTTCTACGAGCAGTACTTC. Translating gives CASSLGLTSAFYEQYF.